A single sample gave rise to the 2 T cell receptor beta chains below, sequenced in a study of blood T cell repertoires in COVID-19. Using immunoSEQ multiplex PCR, the repertoire was profiled, and TCRdb retains in-frame clones only, with some absent. The sample has about 120,000 clones, less than 90% seen once. Sequencing was done on a sample of peripheral blood. These TCRs come from a man aged 25 to 40 with acute or convalescent COVID-19.

The chain couples TRBV13 to TRBJ2-2; possibly TRBD1 for D (6 bases). CDR1 is PRHDT, CDR2 FYEKMQ, per germline (reference sequence). The CDR3 spans 14 residues. V shed 5 bases and J shed 5 bases, with 12 bases lying between them. The CDR3: CASSQDQGTGELFF. The CDR3 nucleotides read TGTGCCAGCAGCCAAGACCAGGGGACCGGGGAGCTGTTTTTT.

The chain couples TRBV27 to TRBJ1-5; unclear D gene. The CDR3 has 12 residues. Germline lookup yields CDR1 MNHEY and CDR2 SMNVEV (reference sequence). The V end lost 5 bases, the J end lost 4 bases, and 6 bases lay between the germline ends. CDR3 sequence: CASSPGNQPQHF. In nucleotides, the CDR3 is TGTGCCAGCAGTCCCGGGAATCAGCCCCAGCATTTT.